One sample yielded the 22 T cell receptor beta chains listed below, sequenced in a study of regulatory T cells in long-lasting Graves disease. The time point here: persistent/refractory GD, antithyroid drugs over 5 years with positive TRAb. From RNA extracted from PBMCs, the TCR library was made. In building TCR beta libraries, iRepertoire HTBI primers were used together with Arm-PCR of CDR3 regions. MiXCR was run by TCRdb on the multiplex PCR reads, yielding one entry per CDR3 protein. The sample includes approximately 690,000 distinct CDR3 sequences, 25% to 35% seen only once; the top ten take roughly 46%. This specimen consisted of peripheral blood mononuclear cells (PBMCs), obtained when the disease was refractory, from a patient treated with antithyroid drugs. The source of these receptors is a female donor with Graves disease.

This clonotype was picked up many times. This chain joins TRBV12-3 or TRBV12-4 and TRBJ2-5, with TRBD1 matching over 10 bases. The V segment lost 5 bases and the J segment 5 bases; nucleotides outside the gene matches: 5. The CDR3 length is 14 residues. This chain's CDR3 is CASSRTGGEETQYF. The CDR3 nucleotides are TGTGCCAGCAGTCGGACAGGGGGTGAGGAGACCCAGTACTTC.

The gene calls are TRBV29-1 and TRBJ1-1; perhaps TRBD1 as D (5 bases). Germline assignment: CDR1 SQVTM and CDR2 ANQGSEA. CDR3 length: 13 residues. V lost 8 bases to trimming and J lost 6 bases, with 19 bases between them. The CDR3 is CSSYGGADSEAFF. In nucleotides, the CDR3 is TGCAGCTCCTACGGAGGGGCGGATTCTGAAGCTTTCTTT. Complete variable domain (other parts from reference TRBV29-1 and TRBJ1-1): SAVISQKPSRDICQRGTSLTIQCQVDSQVTMMFWYRQQPGQSLTLIATANQGSEATYESGFVIDKFPISRPNLTFSTLTVSNMSPEDSSIYLCSSYGGADSEAFFGQGTRLTVV.

This clonotype was counted a few times. The genes are TRBV10-2 and TRBJ1-2; D is ambiguous. The germline gives CDR1 WSHSY, CDR2 SAAADI. This CDR3 contains 12 residues. The V and J ends lost 1 base and 6 bases respectively, with 6 bases between them. DNA of the CDR3: TGCGCCAGCAGTGAGTTTAAGGATGGCTACACCTTC. The encoded protein is CASSEFKDGYTF.

This clonotype turned up a few times. The genes are TRBV30 and TRBJ2-5; D gene ambiguous. In germline, CDR1 is GTSNPN, CDR2 SVGIG (reference sequence). The CDR3 is 11 residues long. In DNA, the CDR3 is TGTGCTGCTGGCCCCGAGGAGACCCAGTACTTC. Protein sequence: CAAGPEETQYF.

Worth noting for this clonotype: This likely comes from a read error, as the CDR3 has no conserved phenylalanine or tryptophan at its end. The chain combines TRBV6-1 with TRBJ1-2; TRBD1 might be the D (6 bases). V was cut by 8 bases and J by 1 base, with 17 bases left in between. Germline V CDR1 and CDR2: MNHNS, SASEGT. This CDR3 comprises 15 residues. The CDR3 protein is CASGTRTPFNYGYTL. CDR3 DNA sequence: TGTGCCAGCGGGACAAGGACTCCCTTTAACTATGGCTACACCCTC.

This clonotype was seen more than once but under ten times. The V and J genes are TRBV18 and TRBJ2-7; TRBD1 matches 7 bases. Trimming cost V 3 bases and J 3 bases; bases outside gene matches: 8. In germline, CDR1 is KGHSH, CDR2 LQKENI. This CDR3 spans 15 amino acids. CDR3 residues: CASSPSDRHFYEQYF. The CDR3 DNA is TGTGCCAGCTCACCTTCGGACAGGCACTTCTACGAGCAGTACTTC.

This clonotype occurred many times. V gene TRBV2 combines with J gene TRBJ1-5, with D uncertain. V gave up 1 base and J gave up 0 bases, with 13 bases separating them. CDR3 length equals 17 residues. Germline loops: CDR1 SNHLY, CDR2 FYNNEI. CDR3 protein: CASSEEGSLSSNQPQHF. In DNA form, the CDR3 reads TGTGCCAGCAGTGAAGAGGGCAGCTTAAGTAGCAATCAGCCCCAGCATTTT.

The chain joins TRBV7-8 to TRBJ1-2, with D hard to call. Between the trimmed V and J ends, which lost 5 bases and 0 bases, there was a span of 22 bases. The germline CDR1 and CDR2 sequences are SGHVS and FQNEAQ. The CDR3 extends over 18 amino acids. CDR3 bases: TGTGCCAGCAGCCCCAGCGGCGAAGCCCTTATAGCTAACTATGGCTACACCTTC. Protein product: CASSPSGEALIANYGYTF.

This sequence joins TRBV6-2 or TRBV6-3 and TRBJ1-1; tentatively, D is TRBD1 (6 bases). Trimming stripped 5 bases from V and 6 bases from J, with 16 bases between. CDR3 length: 14 residues. The germline V gene encodes CDR1 MNHEY and CDR2 SVGEGT. The CDR3 protein is CASSEPGALSEAFF. DNA for the CDR3: TGTGCCAGCAGTGAACCGGGGGCTTTGTCTGAAGCTTTCTTT.

This clonotype was counted a few times. This chain connects TRBV2 to TRBJ1-5; D gene uncertain. Germline CDR1 reads SNHLY; CDR2 reads FYNNEI. The CDR3 length is 14 residues. Trimming removed 9 bases at V and 4 bases at J, with 16 bases between. CDR3 sequence reads: CASSEGLENQPQHF. CDR3 coding DNA: TGTGCCAGTTCCGAGGGTTTAGAGAATCAGCCCCAGCATTTT.

V is TRBV20-1 and J is TRBJ2-3; 9 bases match TRBD2. The V gene end was trimmed by 3 bases and the J gene end by 3 bases; junction bases not matched to a gene: 7. CDR3 size: 15 residues. Looked up from germline, CDR1 is DFQATT and CDR2 is SNEGSKA (reference sequence). The CDR3 DNA reads as TGCAGTGCTAGCGTCGTGGCGGGAGGGACAGATACGCAGTATTTT. Amino acid sequence: CSASVVAGGTDTQYF.

This clonotype was found once. This chain links TRBV9 with TRBJ1-5; D gene ambiguous. Germline V gene data show CDR1 as SGDLS and CDR2 as YYNGEE. V gave up 3 bases and J gave up 9 bases, with 10 bases separating them. The CDR3 length is 12 residues. The CDR3 DNA reads TGTGCCAGCAGCGCCTTGGGAGGGCCCCAGCATTTT. It codes for CASSALGGPQHF. Together with reference TRBV9 and TRBJ1-5, the CDR3 gives the full variable domain: DSGVTQTPKHLITATGQRVTLRCSPRSGDLSVYWYQQSLDQGLQFLIQYYNGEERAKGNILERFSAQQFPDLHSELNLSSLELGDSALYFCASSALGGPQHFGDGTRLSIL.

The V call is TRBV12-5, the J call TRBJ1-1; TRBD1 is a possible D gene (6 bases). The V gene lost 7 bases and the J gene lost 2 bases, with 14 bases spanning the gap. From germline, CDR1 is LGHNT and CDR2 FRNRAP. The CDR3 is made up of 14 amino acids. The DNA of the CDR3 is TGTGCTAGTGCCCTCACCGGGACAAACACTGAAGCTTTCTTT. Its protein product is CASALTGTNTEAFF.

The V gene is TRBV29-1, the J gene TRBJ1-1; D may be TRBD1 (5 bases). CDR1 is SQVTM and CDR2 is ANQGSEA in the germline V gene. The CDR3 consists of 13 residues. Trimming took off 2 bases at V and 3 bases at J, with 10 bases between the two ends. The CDR3, as DNA: TGCAGCGTTGAATCAGGGTATGACACTGAAGCTTTCTTT. This translates into CSVESGYDTEAFF.

The chain links TRBV30 to TRBJ2-7; D call uncertain. This CDR3 is built from 10 residues. Trimming cost V 2 bases and J 9 bases, with 8 bases left between them. Looked up from germline, CDR1 is GTSNPN and CDR2 is SVGIG (reference sequence). CDR3 amino acids: CAWSRTWQYF. In nucleotides, the CDR3 is TGTGCCTGGAGTAGAACTTGGCAGTACTTC.

The sample holds one count of this clonotype. The V gene is TRBV25-1, the J gene TRBJ1-6; no clear D. The germline V and J ends were trimmed by 6 bases and 6 bases, with 15 bases remaining between them. Germline values: CDR1 MGHDK, CDR2 SYGVNS. The CDR3 loop spans 15 amino acids. CDR3 in amino acids: CASRALNGLNSPLHF. The DNA for the CDR3 is TGTGCCAGCAGGGCCCTCAACGGACTTAATTCACCCCTCCACTTT.

The chain combines TRBV20-1 with TRBJ2-5, with 13 bases fitting TRBD2. The CDR3 sequence is 18 residues long. Trimming cost V 6 bases and J 1 base; bases outside gene matches: 14. From germline, CDR1 is DFQATT and CDR2 SNEGSKA (reference sequence). The CDR3 region has the DNA TGCAGTGCCAAGAGACTAGCGGGAGGTCGTTTGTTCCAAGAGACCCAGTACTTC. It specifies CSAKRLAGGRLFQETQYF.

This clonotype was recorded a few times. The CDR3 reads CSANRGQGGSQPQHF. Here the CDR3 DNA reads TGCAGTGCTAATCGCGGACAGGGAGGCAGTCAGCCCCAGCATTTT. The chain has TRBV20-1 and TRBJ1-5; TRBD1 aligns across 8 bases. Germline CDR1 reads DFQATT; CDR2 reads SNEGSKA (reference sequence). CDR3 length: 15 amino acids. J lost 6 bases, V lost 4 bases, and 11 bases had no gene match.

Many counts were recorded for this clonotype. The CDR3 bases are TGTGCCAGCAGCCCTTGGGACAGGGGGGACACTGAAGCTTTCTTT. Translating gives CASSPWDRGDTEAFF. The chain recombines TRBV13 with TRBJ1-1; 11 nucleotides match TRBD1. Germline V gene sequence: CDR1 PRHDT, CDR2 FYEKMQ (reference sequence). This CDR3 contains 15 residues. With V trimmed by 5 bases and J by 3 bases, 5 bases remained unmatched.

As DNA, the CDR3 is TGTGCCAGCAGTTACTATGAGGGCTCCACTGAAGCTTTCTTT. This translates into CASSYYEGSTEAFF. The chain is built from TRBV6-2 or TRBV6-3 and TRBJ1-1; no clear D. Trimming took off 1 base at V and 4 bases at J, with 10 bases between the two ends. The CDR3 spans 14 residues. CDR1 and CDR2 from the germline V gene are MNHEY and SVGEGT.

This clonotype has only a few counts. The chain carries TRBV19 and TRBJ2-7, with 8 bases that match TRBD1. Germline CDR1 reads LNHDA; CDR2 reads SQIVND (reference sequence). The CDR3 contains 14 residues. The V segment lost 4 bases and the J segment 4 bases; nucleotides outside the gene matches: 6. CDR3 DNA sequence: TGTGCCAGTAGTAAGACAGGGGCAGGATACGAGCAGTACTTC. Translating it yields CASSKTGAGYEQYF.

This chain joins TRBV12-3 or TRBV12-4 and TRBJ2-3, with 7 bases identical to TRBD2. The V segment lost 1 base and the J segment 0 bases; nucleotides outside the gene matches: 7. CDR3 length: 17 residues. CDR3 sequence reads: CASSLDPRGRSTDTQYF. The DNA of the CDR3 is TGTGCCAGCAGTTTAGATCCTCGCGGGAGAAGCACAGATACGCAGTATTTT.